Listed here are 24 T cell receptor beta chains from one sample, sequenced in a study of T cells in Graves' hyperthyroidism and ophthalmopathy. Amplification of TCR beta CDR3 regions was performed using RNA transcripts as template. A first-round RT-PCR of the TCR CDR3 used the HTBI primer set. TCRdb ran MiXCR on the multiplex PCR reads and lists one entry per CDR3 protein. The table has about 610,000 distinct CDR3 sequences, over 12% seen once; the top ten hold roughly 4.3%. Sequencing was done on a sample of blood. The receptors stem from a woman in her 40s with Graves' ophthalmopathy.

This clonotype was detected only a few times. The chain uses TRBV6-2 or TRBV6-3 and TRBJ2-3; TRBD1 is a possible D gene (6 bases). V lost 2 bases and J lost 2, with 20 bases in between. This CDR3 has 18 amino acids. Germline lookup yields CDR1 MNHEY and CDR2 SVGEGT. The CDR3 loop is CASSYDRQAPHLTDTQYF. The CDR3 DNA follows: TGTGCCAGCAGTTACGATAGACAGGCCCCACACCTCACAGATACGCAGTATTTT.

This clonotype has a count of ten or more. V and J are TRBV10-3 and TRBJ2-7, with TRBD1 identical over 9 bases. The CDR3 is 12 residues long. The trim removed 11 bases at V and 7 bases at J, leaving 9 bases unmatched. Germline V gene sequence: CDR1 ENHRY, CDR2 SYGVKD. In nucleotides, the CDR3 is TGTGCCTCCCTGGGACAGGGAGGAGAGCAGTACTTC. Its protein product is CASLGQGGEQYF.

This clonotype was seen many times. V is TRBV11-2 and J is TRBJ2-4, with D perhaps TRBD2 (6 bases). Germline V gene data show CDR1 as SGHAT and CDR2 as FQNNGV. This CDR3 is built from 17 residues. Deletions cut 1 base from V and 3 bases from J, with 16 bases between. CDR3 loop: CASSLVFVVEGKNIQYF. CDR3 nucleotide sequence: TGTGCCAGCAGCTTAGTCTTTGTGGTGGAGGGCAAAAACATTCAGTACTTC.

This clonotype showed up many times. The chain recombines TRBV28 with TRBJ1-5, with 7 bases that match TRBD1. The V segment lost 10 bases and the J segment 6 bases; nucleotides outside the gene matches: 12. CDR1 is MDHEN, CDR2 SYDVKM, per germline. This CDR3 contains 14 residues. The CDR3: CATRGDRESQPQHF. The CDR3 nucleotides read TGTGCCACCCGGGGTGACAGGGAGAGTCAGCCCCAGCATTTT.

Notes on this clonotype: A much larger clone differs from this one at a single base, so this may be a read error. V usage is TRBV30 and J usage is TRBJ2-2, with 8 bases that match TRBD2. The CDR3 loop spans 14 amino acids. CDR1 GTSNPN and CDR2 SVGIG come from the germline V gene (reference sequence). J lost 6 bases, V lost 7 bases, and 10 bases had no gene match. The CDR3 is CASKGTRVSGELFF. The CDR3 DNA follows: TGTGCCTCAAAAGGGACTAGAGTTTCCGGGGAGCTGTTTTTT.

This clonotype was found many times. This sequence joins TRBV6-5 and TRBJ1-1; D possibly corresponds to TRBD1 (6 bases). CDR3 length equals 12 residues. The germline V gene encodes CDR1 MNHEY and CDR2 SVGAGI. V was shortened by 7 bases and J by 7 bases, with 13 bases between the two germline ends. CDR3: CASNQLGGEAFF. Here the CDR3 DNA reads TGTGCCAGCAATCAATTAGGGGGTGAAGCTTTCTTT.

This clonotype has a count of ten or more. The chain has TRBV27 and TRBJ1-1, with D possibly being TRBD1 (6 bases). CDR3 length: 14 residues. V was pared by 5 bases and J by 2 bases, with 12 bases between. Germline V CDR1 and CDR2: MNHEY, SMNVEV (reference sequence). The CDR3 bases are TGTGCCAGCAGTCTCAGGGGAGTCAACACTGAAGCTTTCTTT. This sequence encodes CASSLRGVNTEAFF.

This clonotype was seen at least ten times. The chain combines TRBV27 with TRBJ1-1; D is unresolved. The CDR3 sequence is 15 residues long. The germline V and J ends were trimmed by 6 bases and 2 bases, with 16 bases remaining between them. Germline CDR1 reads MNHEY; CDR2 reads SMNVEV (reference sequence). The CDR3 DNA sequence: TGTGCCAGCAGCCTTATCCCCCAGCCAAACACTGAAGCTTTCTTT. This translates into CASSLIPQPNTEAFF.

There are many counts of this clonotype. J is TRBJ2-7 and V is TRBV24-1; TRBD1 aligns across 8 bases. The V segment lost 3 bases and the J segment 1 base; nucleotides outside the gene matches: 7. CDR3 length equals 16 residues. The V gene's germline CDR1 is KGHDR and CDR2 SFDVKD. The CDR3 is CATSDTTGAGSYEQYF. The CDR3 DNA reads TGTGCCACCAGTGATACGACAGGGGCCGGATCCTACGAGCAGTACTTC.

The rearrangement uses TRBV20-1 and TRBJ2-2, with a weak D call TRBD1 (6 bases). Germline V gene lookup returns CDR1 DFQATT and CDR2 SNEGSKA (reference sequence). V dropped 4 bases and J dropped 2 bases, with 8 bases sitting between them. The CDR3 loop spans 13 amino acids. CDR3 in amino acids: CSATQGNTGELFF. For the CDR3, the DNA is TGCAGTGCTACACAGGGAAACACCGGGGAGCTGTTTTTT.

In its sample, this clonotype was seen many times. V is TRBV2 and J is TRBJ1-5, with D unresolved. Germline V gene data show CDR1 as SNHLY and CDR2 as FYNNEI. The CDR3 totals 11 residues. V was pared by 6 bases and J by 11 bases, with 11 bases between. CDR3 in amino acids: CASSSRVSQHF. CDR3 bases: TGTGCCAGCAGCTCGAGGGTTTCCCAGCATTTT.

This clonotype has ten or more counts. The CDR3 DNA is TGTGCCAGCAGTGAATCCGGGACAGAGAACACTGAAGCTTTCTTT. It translates to CASSESGTENTEAFF. This sequence joins TRBV6-1 and TRBJ1-1; 7 bases line up with TRBD1. The CDR3 has 15 residues. Germline CDR1 is MNHNS and CDR2 is SASEGT. V lost 2 bases and J lost 1; bases outside the gene matches: 4.

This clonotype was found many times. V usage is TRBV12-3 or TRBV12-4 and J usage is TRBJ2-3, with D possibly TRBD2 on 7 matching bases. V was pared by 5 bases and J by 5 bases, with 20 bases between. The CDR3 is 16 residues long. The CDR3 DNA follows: TGTGCCAGCAGTCCTACCACCGGGGGGCGAGGAGATACGCAGTATTTT. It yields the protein CASSPTTGGRGDTQYF.

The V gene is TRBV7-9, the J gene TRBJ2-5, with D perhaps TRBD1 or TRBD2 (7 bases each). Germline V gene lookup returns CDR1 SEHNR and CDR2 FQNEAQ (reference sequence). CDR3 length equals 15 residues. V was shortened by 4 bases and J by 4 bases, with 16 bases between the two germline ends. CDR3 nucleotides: TGTGCCAGCAGCTCCCCAGGGGGGGTCGGAGAGACCCAGTACTTC. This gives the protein CASSSPGGVGETQYF.

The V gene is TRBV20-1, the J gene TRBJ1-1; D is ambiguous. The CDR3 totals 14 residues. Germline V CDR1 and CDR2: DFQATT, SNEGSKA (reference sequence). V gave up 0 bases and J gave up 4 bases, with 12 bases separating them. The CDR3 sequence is CSARDWLGTTEAFF. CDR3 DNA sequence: TGCAGTGCTAGAGATTGGTTGGGAACCACTGAAGCTTTCTTT.

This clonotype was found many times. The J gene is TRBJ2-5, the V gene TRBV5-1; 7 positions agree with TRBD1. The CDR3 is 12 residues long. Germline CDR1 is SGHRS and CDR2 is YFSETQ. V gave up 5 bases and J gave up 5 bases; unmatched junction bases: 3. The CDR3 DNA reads TGCGCCAGCAGAACACAGGGGGAGACCCAGTACTTC. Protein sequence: CASRTQGETQYF.

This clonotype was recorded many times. The CDR3 bases are TGTGCCAGCAGTTTGAGGGAGAGTAAGCCCCAGCATTTT. It codes for CASSLRESKPQHF. The chain couples TRBV6-5 to TRBJ1-5, with no clear D. Deletions cut 4 bases from V and 8 bases from J, with 12 bases between. The germline gives CDR1 MNHEY, CDR2 SVGAGI. The CDR3 spans 13 residues.

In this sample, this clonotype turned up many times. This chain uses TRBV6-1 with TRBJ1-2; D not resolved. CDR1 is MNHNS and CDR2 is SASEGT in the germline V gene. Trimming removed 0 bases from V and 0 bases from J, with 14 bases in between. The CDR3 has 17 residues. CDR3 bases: TGTGCCAGCAGTGAAGCCCCCCTACTGTACACTAACTATGGCTACACCTTC. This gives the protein CASSEAPLLYTNYGYTF.

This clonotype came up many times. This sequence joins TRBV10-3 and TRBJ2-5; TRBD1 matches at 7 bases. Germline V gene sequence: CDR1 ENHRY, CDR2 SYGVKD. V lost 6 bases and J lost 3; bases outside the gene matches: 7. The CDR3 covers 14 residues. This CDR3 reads CAIRRGQAEETQYF. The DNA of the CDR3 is TGTGCCATCAGGAGGGGGCAGGCCGAAGAGACCCAGTACTTC.

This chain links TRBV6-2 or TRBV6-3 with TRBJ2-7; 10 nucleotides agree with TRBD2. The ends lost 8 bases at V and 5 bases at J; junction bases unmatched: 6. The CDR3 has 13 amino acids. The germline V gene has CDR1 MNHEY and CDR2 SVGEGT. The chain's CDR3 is CASALAGVHEQYF. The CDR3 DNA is TGTGCCAGCGCGCTAGCGGGAGTACACGAGCAGTACTTC.

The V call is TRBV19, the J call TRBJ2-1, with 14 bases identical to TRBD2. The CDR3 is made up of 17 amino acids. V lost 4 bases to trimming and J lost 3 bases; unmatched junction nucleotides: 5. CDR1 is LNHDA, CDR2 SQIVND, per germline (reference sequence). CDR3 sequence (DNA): TGTGCCAGTAGTAGGGGACTAGCGGGAGCCGGCTACAATGAGCAGTTCTTC. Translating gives CASSRGLAGAGYNEQFF.

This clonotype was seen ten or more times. The CDR3 protein is CASSQRGAETQYF. The CDR3 DNA sequence: TGTGCCAGCAGCCAAAGAGGGGCCGAGACCCAGTACTTC. The chain recombines TRBV11-2 with TRBJ2-5, with D possibly called TRBD1 or TRBD2 (5 bases each). In germline, CDR1 is SGHAT, CDR2 FQNNGV. The CDR3 extends over 13 amino acids. Trimming pared 5 bases from V and 5 bases from J, leaving 12 bases between.

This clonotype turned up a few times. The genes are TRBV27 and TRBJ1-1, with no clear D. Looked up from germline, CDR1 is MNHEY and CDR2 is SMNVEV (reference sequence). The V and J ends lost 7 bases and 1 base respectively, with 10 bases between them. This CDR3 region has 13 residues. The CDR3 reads CASNAGTNTEAFF. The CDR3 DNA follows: TGTGCCAGCAATGCAGGAACGAACACTGAAGCTTTCTTT.

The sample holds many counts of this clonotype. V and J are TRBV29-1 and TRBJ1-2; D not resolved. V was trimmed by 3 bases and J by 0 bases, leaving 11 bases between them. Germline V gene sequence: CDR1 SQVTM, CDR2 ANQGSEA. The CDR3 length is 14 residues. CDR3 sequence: CSVDRAGSNYGYTF. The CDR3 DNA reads TGCAGCGTTGATAGGGCAGGATCTAACTATGGCTACACCTTC.